This TCR beta chain was documented in a study of cytomegalovirus exposure and HLA in healthy donors. Broader study findings: Rarity characterized most TCR sequences, yet some public TCRs appeared in many donors. Earlier findings revealed that most TCR beta V segments proved productive either about 87% or about 30% of the time. Accurate HLA-A and HLA-B prediction from TCR beta sequences was reported for most subjects.

Notes on this clone: What it binds is unknown.

Both 60 Vbeta primers and 13 Jbeta primers went into the PCR. Original processing notes: Later, 75 million to 100 million unique TCR beta chains were counted in an analysis, and 8.5 million to 13 million of them were shared. TCRdb's copy holds only in-frame clones and misses some; the assay was immunoSEQ multiplex PCR. V and J calls and clone size are as listed in that table; D and trimming were resolved from the DNA. The sample has about 150,000 clones, 50% to 75% seen once; the top ten hold 7% to 8.5%. This TCR derives from a woman aged 55-70 years in good health and CMV-seropositive. Sequencing used PBMCs.

The DNA for the CDR3 is TGTGCCAGCAGCCAAACAGGGGACCATGGCTACACCTTC. Its protein is CASSQTGDHGYTF. The chain carries TRBV7-9 and TRBJ1-2; 7 positions agree with TRBD1. This CDR3 contains 13 residues. Germline CDR1 reads SEHNR; CDR2 reads FQNEAQ (reference sequence). With V trimmed by 5 bases and J by 6 bases, 6 bases remained unmatched.